This T cell receptor (beta chain) appears in the sequencing data of a study of cytomegalovirus exposure and HLA in healthy donors. Whole-study context: Membership in the Caucasian-associated ancestry cluster was found for about 80% of roughly 400 genotyped donors.

Use of 60 Vbeta and 13 Jbeta primers characterized the PCR. Profiling relied on immunoSEQ multiplex PCR, and the TCRdb table lists in-frame clones only, not all of them. The sample lists 99,000 or so clones, 10% seen once, with under 6% in the top ten. Study observations and caveats: Reports described diagnosis of cytomegalovirus status by the classifier as highly specific and sensitive. It was reported that TCR beta sequences correctly inferred the HLA-A and HLA-B alleles for most subjects. The study labeled 150 to 200 TCR beta chains cytomegalovirus-associated.

This clone was picked up a small number of times. Its antigen remains unidentified. CDR3 length: 19 amino acids. In germline, CDR1 is SGDLS, CDR2 YYNGEE. The trim removed 0 bases at V and 4 bases at J, leaving 8 bases unmatched. The receptor comes from a man aged 40-49 years in good health and CMV-seropositive. Sequenced: PBMCs. The chain has TRBV9 and TRBJ2-1; the match to TRBD2 covers 15 bases. The CDR3 nucleotides read TGTGCCAGCAGCGTAGAGGGACTAGCGGGAGGAGGGTTTTACAATGAGCAGTTCTTC. As protein: CASSVEGLAGGGFYNEQFF.